Listed below are T cell receptor beta chains from one sample, sequenced in a study of molecular identifiers for immune sequencing clone quantification. MiXCR was run by TCRdb on the PCR reads, yielding one entry per CDR3 protein. The data show about 640,000 distinct CDR3 sequences, with 15% to 20% seen just once and roughly 0.9% held by the top ten. The sequencing input was naive CD8+ T cells from blood, with Jurkat cell RNA spiked in. These receptors were collected from a human donor in good health. Some libraries in this study had Jurkat cell RNA spiked in. Both conserved end residues are part of each CDR3. A D gene is named only where the DNA matches it firmly. Size is omitted from some rows. Given values are once, few, many or a class for expanded clones.

TRBV7-3,.,many,TRBJ2-3,TGTGCCAGCAGCTTATCAGGGGCGGGGACAGATACGCAGTATTTT,CASSLSGAGTDTQYF
TRBV12-3/TRBV12-4,.,.,TRBJ1-4,TGTGCCAGCAGGGTCTTTAATGAAAAACTGTTTTTT,CASRVFNEKLFF
TRBV28,.,many,TRBJ1-5,TGTGCCAGCAGTTACCAGGGATCTAGCAATCAGCCCCAGCATTTT,CASSYQGSSNQPQHF
TRBV7-9,.,many,TRBJ1-1,TGTGCCAGCAGCTTAGAAGGCAGTTCTTTCTGGACGAACACTGAAGCTTTCTTT,CASSLEGSSFWTNTEAFF
TRBV4-1,.,many,TRBJ1-1,TGCGCCAGCAGCCCCCTGACGTCGACTGAAGCTTTCTTT,CASSPLTSTEAFF
TRBV6-5,TRBD2,many,TRBJ2-3,TGTGCCAGCAGTTACTCGATGACTAGCGGGAGTATAGGAGATACGCAGTATTTT,CASSYSMTSGSIGDTQYF
TRBV4-3,TRBD1,few,TRBJ1-5,TGCGCCAGCAGCCAATCCACAGGGGCTAATCAGCCCCAGCATTTT,CASSQSTGANQPQHF
TRBV27,TRBD1,many,TRBJ1-5,TGTGCCAGCAGTTGGACAGGGGATCAGCCCCAGCATTTT,CASSWTGDQPQHF
TRBV9,.,many,TRBJ2-3,TGTGCCAGCAGCGTTGGTGGGCCTGGCACAGATACGCAGTATTTT,CASSVGGPGTDTQYF
TRBV12-3/TRBV12-4,.,many,TRBJ2-1,TGTGCCAGCAGACCCAGGGTTAGCTCCTACAATGAGCAGTTCTTC,CASRPRVSSYNEQFF
TRBV20-1,TRBD2,many,TRBJ2-7,TGCAGTGCTTGGACTAGCGATAACTACGAGCAGTACTTC,CSAWTSDNYEQYF
TRBV7-9,TRBD2,many,TRBJ2-7,TGTGCCAGCAGAAACACAAGGACTAGCGGGGGACAATACGAGCAGTACTTC,CASRNTRTSGGQYEQYF
TRBV5-6,.,many,TRBJ2-7,TGTGCCAGCAGCCAACGACCCAGTGGGTACGAGCAGTACTTC,CASSQRPSGYEQYF
TRBV7-9,.,.,TRBJ2-7,TGTGCCAGCAGTTCCGGGGCCTGGGAGCAGTACTTC,CASSSGAWEQYF
TRBV12-3/TRBV12-4,TRBD1,many,TRBJ2-5,TGTGCCAGCAGTTTTCTTGGACAGGCCCAAGAGACCCAGTACTTC,CASSFLGQAQETQYF
TRBV5-1,TRBD2,many,TRBJ2-7,TGCGCCAGCAGCTTGTTTAGCGGGGCCTACGAGCAGTACTTC,CASSLFSGAYEQYF
TRBV20-1,TRBD2,.,TRBJ2-2,TGCAGTGCTAGAGATCCCCGGTTCTCCGCTAGCGGGAGGGCCTATCCCACCGGGGAGCTGTTTTTT,CSARDPRFSASGRAYPTGELFF
TRBV4-1,.,many,TRBJ1-1,TGCGCCAGCAGCCAAGATCTTGTCGGGGGCACTGAAGCTTTCTTT,CASSQDLVGGTEAFF
TRBV4-3,TRBD1,few,TRBJ1-1,TGCGCCAGCAGCCAAGAATCCAGGGGGTGGGGCACTGAAGCTTTCTTT,CASSQESRGWGTEAFF
TRBV7-9,TRBD1,many,TRBJ1-5,TGTGCCAGCAGCTCTGAACAGGGGGCGAATCAGCCCCAGCATTTT,CASSSEQGANQPQHF
TRBV7-9,.,many,TRBJ1-4,TGTGCCAGCAGCTTGGGTCCGGAAAAACTGTTTTTT,CASSLGPEKLFF
TRBV27,.,many,TRBJ1-1,TGTGCCAGCAGTTTAATTTCCGCAGGGCCCAACACTGAAGCTTTCTTT,CASSLISAGPNTEAFF
TRBV7-9,.,many,TRBJ1-1,TGTGCCAGCAGCTTAGATGGGGGGCTGGAAGCTTTCTTT,CASSLDGGLEAFF
TRBV2,.,many,TRBJ2-1,TGTGCCAGCAGTGAAGGACGAGGCTCCTACAATGAGCAGTTCTTC,CASSEGRGSYNEQFF
TRBV4-1,.,many,TRBJ1-1,TGCGCCAGCAGCCAAGTCCAAATACTGACCGGGAAATTCACTGAAGCTTTCTTT,CASSQVQILTGKFTEAFF
TRBV5-5,.,many,TRBJ1-1,TGTGCCAGCAGCTTGGGTCTGAACAGGGTCCCTGAAGCTTTCTTT,CASSLGLNRVPEAFF
TRBV7-6,.,many,TRBJ1-1,TGTGCCAGCAGCTCCCGGGGCGGGGATGGTGAAGCTTTCTTT,CASSSRGGDGEAFF
TRBV11-2,TRBD1,many,TRBJ2-3,TGTGCCAGCAGCCGAACGACAGGGGACACAGATACGCAGTATTTT,CASSRTTGDTDTQYF
TRBV19,.,many,TRBJ1-1,TGTGCCACTCACAAGTTGGCTGAAGCTTTCTTT,CATHKLAEAFF
TRBV19,.,.,TRBJ2-3,TGTGCCAGTAGCGCGAACAGGGAAGACAGAGATACGCAGTATTTT,CASSANREDRDTQYF
TRBV11-2,.,few,TRBJ2-7,TGTGCCAGCAGCTTAGTCCCGATGAGCCGGAGCTCCTACGAGCAGTACTTC,CASSLVPMSRSSYEQYF